Included here is one T cell receptor (beta chain) sequence, with context. Its binding antigen is unknown. No per-base quality is available; no much larger clone lies one base away. In the same sample, other DNA sequences code for this CDR3. The CDR3 sequence holds 15 residues, the cysteine and phenylalanine included. The entry retains the CDR3 DNA only, 45 bases that are in frame from base 1. V is cut by 1 base and J by 1 base, and the space between the germline ends is 10 bases. The germline V gene supplies CDR1 KGHSH and CDR2 LQKENI. The CDR3 regions of human TCRbeta chains were analyzed by immunosequencing. The paper's data handling went like this. TCRs in the repertoires were matched against a reference library of SARS-CoV-2-specific TCRs that had been generated with the MIRA antigen-specificity platform. Breadth was defined as the fraction of unique TCRs that were SARS-CoV-2-associated. Depth was defined as the fraction of total T cells that were SARS-CoV-2-associated. Each spike-specific TCR was assigned to its reactive spike region and to a CD4 or CD8 class using the MIRA data. Log10-transformed breadth and depth values were compared by one-way ANOVA with Sidak's multiple comparisons tests. TCRdb took over this immuneACCESS table, retaining in-frame rearrangements with V and J assigned. Such tables are incomplete; in checked studies, under half of the missing clones stem from an unresolved V gene, and the remainder is unexplained. D and trimming were read from the DNA, whereas the V and J calls and clone size are those reported in that table. In this sample the table shows more than 75,000 clones, 83% of which occur a single time. The biggest ten clones account for 1.3% of the sample.

The sample originates from a study of T cell responses to AZD1222 COVID-19 vaccine (dated by TCRdb to about 2021). Concerning the study at large: A total of 233 trial participants underwent TCR sequencing, of whom about 210 had received two doses of AZD1222 and 26 had received two doses of the MenACWY control vaccine. Trial participants were enrolled into age subgroups of 18-55, 56-69 and 70-plus years, which contained roughly 150, 30 and 60 TCR-sequenced participants, respectively.

The meaning of the sample's time point label: about 28 days (+/-7) after the second vaccine dose. AZD1222 recipients whose second dose came at about 4 weeks and those whose second dose came at about 12 weeks were combined into one group, since spike-specific TCR depth and breadth did not differ between the two schedules. Vaccinee samples came from UK trials COV001 and COV002, including a single-blind randomized controlled phase 2/3 trial of AZD1222 (ChAdOx1 nCoV-19) in healthy adults. For TCRbeta chain sequencing, PBMC samples from trial participants were taken at day 0 and at day 28 after the second dose. The paper's findings and limits, for the study overall: Vaccine-associated CD4 TCRs spanned the whole spike protein, with dominant responses in regions 160-218 and 743-854. After two AZD1222 doses, spike-specific TCR breadth and depth were significantly higher than at day 0 and than in MenACWY recipients. Most participants were white British and females outnumbered males, and the authors suggested that clonal diversity may have been underestimated. Nearly half of unique spike-specific TCRs reportedly recognized epitopes outside regions mutated in the B.1.351 and B.1.1.7 variants. The 56-69-year group was small, and its depth increase did not reach significance, likely because of low power. Because no day 14 peak-response samples were available, the repertoires could be characterized only after the peak T cell response. Conclusions about previously exposed vaccinees are limited because only 5 or 6 AZD1222 recipients were SARS-CoV-2 seropositive at baseline.

The sequence is built from TRBV18 and TRBJ1-1; a weak D assignment points to TRBD1 (5 bases agree). Sequencing was performed on peripheral blood, taken 28 days after the second AZD1222 dose. The sequence was obtained from an adult who received the AZD1222 COVID-19 vaccine. The DNA sequence is as follows: TGTGCCAGCTCACCACGGGGGACGCAGAACACTGAAGCTTTCTTT. Protein translation: CASSPRGTQNTEAFF.